This is a list of T cell receptor beta chains from one sample in a study of cytomegalovirus exposure and HLA in healthy donors. Profiled with immunoSEQ multiplex PCR; TCRdb holds only in-frame clones, not every one. The sample has some 93,000 clones, around four fifths seen once. The sample taken for sequencing was PBMCs. These receptor sequences come from a woman aged 40 to 50 in good health and CMV-seronegative. The CDR3 runs from the conserved cysteine through the conserved F or W. The order of the fields is J gene, V gene, D gene, clone size, CDR3 protein, CDR3 DNA. The D gene is left open where the match is weak. Clone size appears in some rows only: once, few, many, or a class for an expanded clone.

J gene: TRBJ2-7
V gene: TRBV7-2
D gene: TRBD2
clone size: -
CDR3 protein: CASSLARTSGYEQYF
CDR3 DNA: TGTGCCAGCAGCTTAGCTCGCACTAGCGGATACGAGCAGTACTTC

J gene: TRBJ1-3
V gene: TRBV5-1
D gene: TRBD1
clone size: -
CDR3 protein: CASSLTGTGTSGNTIYF
CDR3 DNA: TGCGCCAGCAGCTTAACCGGGACAGGGACCTCTGGAAACACCATATATTTT

J gene: TRBJ2-7
V gene: TRBV6-5
D gene: TRBD1
clone size: -
CDR3 protein: CASSRTGTGDYEQYF
CDR3 DNA: TGTGCCAGCAGCCGGACCGGGACAGGGGACTACGAGCAGTACTTC

J gene: TRBJ2-1
V gene: TRBV7-8
D gene: TRBD2
clone size: -
CDR3 protein: CASSLLTSDEQFF
CDR3 DNA: TGTGCCAGCAGCTTACTTACTAGCGATGAGCAGTTCTTC

J gene: TRBJ1-5
V gene: TRBV28
D gene: -
clone size: -
CDR3 protein: CASSSGRRNQPQHF
CDR3 DNA: TGTGCCAGCAGTTCGGGAAGGAGGAATCAGCCCCAGCATTTT

J gene: TRBJ1-2
V gene: TRBV6-4
D gene: -
clone size: -
CDR3 protein: CASSAKGVDGYTF
CDR3 DNA: TGTGCCAGCAGTGCGAAGGGGGTTGATGGCTACACCTTC

J gene: TRBJ1-3
V gene: TRBV28
D gene: -
clone size: once
CDR3 protein: CASSPPTGRGAGNTIYF
CDR3 DNA: TGTGCCAGCAGCCCTCCGACCGGGCGGGGAGCTGGAAACACCATATATTTT

J gene: TRBJ2-5
V gene: TRBV7-3
D gene: TRBD2
clone size: once
CDR3 protein: CASSALAGGRETQYF
CDR3 DNA: TGTGCCAGCAGCGCCCTAGCGGGAGGGCGGGAGACCCAGTACTTC

J gene: TRBJ1-1
V gene: TRBV28
D gene: -
clone size: -
CDR3 protein: CASHLQDRRWSEAFF
CDR3 DNA: TGTGCCAGCCATCTACAGGACAGACGGTGGTCTGAAGCTTTCTTT

J gene: TRBJ2-4
V gene: TRBV2
D gene: -
clone size: -
CDR3 protein: CASSPLRRLAKNIQYF
CDR3 DNA: TGTGCCAGCAGTCCTCTAAGGCGGCTAGCCAAAAACATTCAGTACTTC

J gene: TRBJ2-7
V gene: TRBV7-8
D gene: -
clone size: -
CDR3 protein: CASSFTYEQYF
CDR3 DNA: TGTGCCAGCAGTTTTACCTACGAGCAGTACTTC

J gene: TRBJ1-5
V gene: TRBV7-2
D gene: -
clone size: -
CDR3 protein: CASSLDTYQPQHF
CDR3 DNA: TGTGCCAGCAGCTTAGACACATATCAGCCCCAGCATTTT

J gene: TRBJ2-1
V gene: TRBV9
D gene: -
clone size: -
CDR3 protein: CASSQTTGSYNEQFF
CDR3 DNA: TGTGCCAGCAGCCAGACTACCGGCTCGTACAATGAGCAGTTCTTC

J gene: TRBJ1-1
V gene: TRBV29-1
D gene: -
clone size: -
CDR3 protein: CSVDWGENTEAFF
CDR3 DNA: TGCAGCGTTGATTGGGGGGAGAACACTGAAGCTTTCTTT

J gene: TRBJ2-2
V gene: TRBV7-8
D gene: TRBD2
clone size: few
CDR3 protein: CASSLRHGGITGELFF
CDR3 DNA: TGTGCCAGCAGCTTACGGCACGGGGGGATCACCGGGGAGCTGTTTTTT

J gene: TRBJ1-2
V gene: TRBV9
D gene: -
clone size: -
CDR3 protein: CASSTDSSGYTF
CDR3 DNA: TGTGCCAGCAGCACGGACAGTTCTGGCTACACCTTC

J gene: TRBJ2-3
V gene: TRBV27
D gene: -
clone size: -
CDR3 protein: CASSRQKINGDTQYF
CDR3 DNA: TGTGCCAGCAGCCGACAGAAAATCAACGGGGATACGCAGTATTTT

J gene: TRBJ2-7
V gene: TRBV6-1
D gene: -
clone size: -
CDR3 protein: CASTQGFTYEQYF
CDR3 DNA: TGTGCCAGCACCCAGGGGTTCACCTACGAGCAGTACTTC

J gene: TRBJ1-5
V gene: TRBV5-6
D gene: TRBD1
clone size: few
CDR3 protein: CASSVTGGWSNQPQHF
CDR3 DNA: TGTGCCAGCAGCGTTACAGGGGGCTGGAGCAATCAGCCCCAGCATTTT

J gene: TRBJ1-2
V gene: TRBV2
D gene: -
clone size: -
CDR3 protein: CASSGRQGYGGYTF
CDR3 DNA: TGTGCCAGCAGTGGGAGGCAGGGGTACGGGGGCTACACCTTC

J gene: TRBJ1-4
V gene: TRBV7-6
D gene: -
clone size: -
CDR3 protein: CASSLGEGVGEKLFF
CDR3 DNA: TGTGCCAGCAGTCTCGGGGAGGGGGTTGGAGAAAAACTGTTTTTT

J gene: TRBJ2-6
V gene: TRBV30
D gene: TRBD1
clone size: -
CDR3 protein: CAWSSGGAGVNVLTF
CDR3 DNA: TGTGCCTGGAGTTCAGGGGGCGCTGGGGTCAACGTCCTGACTTTC